The 14 T cell receptor beta chains in this list originate from one sample, sequenced in a study of shared clonotypes between healthy human individuals. Using immunoSEQ multiplex PCR, the repertoire was profiled, and TCRdb retains in-frame clones only, with some absent. The data contain over a million clones, 75% to 85% of them singletons. The sequencing input was memory CD4+ T cells from PBMCs. This sample's subset: CD45RA-negative fraction. Receptors originate from a man between 18 and 29 years old in good health. Some clones in this sample may be carry-over from other donors' samples.

As DNA, the CDR3 is TGTGCCAGCAGTCCCGGGACAGGGCGGGGCGAAAAACTGTTTTTT. Translation gives CASSPGTGRGEKLFF. This sequence joins TRBV28 and TRBJ1-4; TRBD1 aligns across 9 bases. Germline V gene sequence: CDR1 MDHEN, CDR2 SYDVKM. V was clipped by 5 bases and J by 8 bases; unmatched bases: 9. This CDR3 is built from 15 residues.

The chain couples TRBV2 to TRBJ2-7; a weak D match, TRBD1 (6 bases). V gave up 7 bases and J gave up 2 bases, with 15 bases separating them. Germline V CDR1 and CDR2: SNHLY, FYNNEI. The CDR3 extends over 14 amino acids. CDR3 sequence: CASTEWYRAYEQYF. CDR3 in DNA: TGTGCCAGCACTGAGTGGTACAGGGCCTACGAGCAGTACTTC.

The genes are TRBV28 and TRBJ2-2; no reliable D call. The CDR3 consists of 16 residues. Germline V gives CDR1 MDHEN, CDR2 SYDVKM. V was cut by 5 bases and J by 0 bases, with 13 bases left in between. As DNA, the CDR3 is TGTGCCAGCAGTGTGGTTGGGTCGGCGAACACCGGGGAGCTGTTTTTT. Translating gives CASSVVGSANTGELFF.

This clone has a single count. This chain uses TRBV21-1 with TRBJ2-2; no check of the table's D call, TRBD1, against the DNA was made. TRBV21-1 is deemed a pseudogene. The CDR3 spans 18 residues. The CDR3 bases are TGTGCCAGCAGCGCCGTAGATTGTTGCAGGGGGAACACCGGGGAGCTGTTTTTT. Translated: CASSAVDCCRGNTGELFF.

The J gene is TRBJ1-4, the V gene TRBV19; no firm D call. Trimming pared 4 bases from V and 7 bases from J, leaving 13 bases between. Germline V lookup: CDR1 LNHDA, CDR2 SQIVND (reference sequence). There are 14 residues in the CDR3. The CDR3 protein is CASSKAGNIEKLFF. The CDR3 coding sequence is TGTGCCAGTAGTAAGGCGGGTAATATTGAAAAACTGTTTTTT.

This chain uses TRBV2 with TRBJ2-2; D may be TRBD1 (6 bases). The V end was cut by 4 bases, the J end by 4 bases, with 10 bases between. The length of the CDR3 is 14 residues. The germline V gene encodes CDR1 SNHLY and CDR2 FYNNEI. CDR3 nucleotides: TGTGCCAGCAGTGGGGGGCGAGGCACCGGGGAGCTGTTTTTT. Translation gives CASSGGRGTGELFF.

Turning to this clone: The sample has other DNA sequences that encode this CDR3 too. Here the CDR3 DNA reads TGTGCCAGCAGCGCGACAGGGTTCACTGAAGCTTTCTTT. Amino acid sequence: CASSATGFTEAFF. The J gene is TRBJ1-1, the V gene TRBV9; 7 bases map to TRBD1. The J segment lost 4 bases and the V segment lost 3 bases, leaving 3 bases of the junction unmatched. Per germline, CDR1 SGDLS and CDR2 YYNGEE. The CDR3 extends over 13 amino acids.

This chain links TRBV6-1 with TRBJ1-1; a possible D gene is TRBD1 (5 bases). Germline values: CDR1 MNHNS, CDR2 SASEGT. Trimming took 3 bases from V and 6 from J, leaving 8 bases between them. The CDR3 is 12 amino acids. The CDR3 sequence: CASSEGVPEAFF. The CDR3 region has the DNA TGTGCCAGCAGTGAGGGGGTCCCTGAAGCTTTCTTT.

The V gene is TRBV7-8, the J gene TRBJ1-2, with a weak D call TRBD1 (5 bases). The CDR3 runs 14 residues. The germline V gene encodes CDR1 SGHVS and CDR2 FQNEAQ. With 3 bases removed from V and 6 bases from J, the gap between germline ends came to 14 bases. CDR3 DNA sequence: TGTGCCAGCAGCTTGCGGGACGGAGGAGATGGCTACACCTTC. It codes for CASSLRDGGDGYTF.

The rearrangement uses TRBV27 and TRBJ2-7; no reliable D call. Germline loops: CDR1 MNHEY, CDR2 SMNVEV (reference sequence). Trimming took 11 bases from V and 5 from J, leaving 16 bases between them. The CDR3 is 12 amino acids. This CDR3 reads CAPRARGNEQYF. DNA of the CDR3: TGTGCCCCCCGAGCCCGTGGGAACGAGCAGTACTTC.

The table lists this clone with a count of one. This sequence joins TRBV2 and TRBJ2-5; perhaps D is TRBD1 or TRBD2 (6 bases each). V gave up 3 bases and J gave up 2 bases, with 13 bases separating them. Germline V gene data show CDR1 as SNHLY and CDR2 as FYNNEI. The CDR3 is 15 amino acids. The CDR3 region has the DNA TGTGCCAGCAGTGACAGGGGACTTATTCAAGAGACCCAGTACTTC. Amino acids: CASSDRGLIQETQYF.

The chain carries TRBV7-9 and TRBJ2-5; 9 bases are shared with TRBD2. CDR1 is SEHNR, CDR2 FQNEAQ, per germline (reference sequence). The CDR3 runs to 16 residues. The ends lost 1 base at V and 4 bases at J; junction bases unmatched: 7. The CDR3 loop reads CASSLGLAGVRETQYF. The CDR3 region has the DNA TGTGCCAGCAGCTTAGGGTTAGCGGGAGTACGAGAGACCCAGTACTTC.

The chain combines TRBV19 with TRBJ1-1; no clear D gene. The V gene's germline CDR1 is LNHDA and CDR2 SQIVND (reference sequence). This CDR3 is built from 15 residues. V was shortened by 1 base and J by 0 bases, with 9 bases between the two germline ends. The CDR3 DNA follows: TGTGCCAGTAGTATAGTACCGTTCATGAACACTGAAGCTTTCTTT. Encoded protein: CASSIVPFMNTEAFF. Based on the CDR3 plus reference TRBV19 and TRBJ1-1, the full variable domain is DGGITQSPKYLFRKEGQNVTLSCEQNLNHDAMYWYRQDPGQGLRLIYYSQIVNDFQKGDIAEGYSVSREKKESFPLTVTSAQKNPTAFYLCASSIVPFMNTEAFFGQGTRLTVV.

This clone was seen only once. The chain combines TRBV11-3 with TRBJ2-2; a possible D gene is TRBD1 (5 bases). There are 13 residues in the CDR3. Trimming cost V 5 bases and J 5 bases, with 9 bases left between them. The germline V gene encodes CDR1 SGHNT and CDR2 YENEEA. CDR3 region: CASSRRVTGELFF. The CDR3, as DNA: TGTGCCAGCAGCCGCAGGGTAACCGGGGAGCTGTTTTTT.